Below are 6 T cell receptor beta chains sequenced from a single sample in a study of cytomegalovirus exposure and HLA in healthy donors. Profiled with immunoSEQ multiplex PCR; TCRdb holds only in-frame clones, not every one. In the table there are just under 75,000 clones, about 93% of which are singletons. The sequencing sample was made of PBMCs. The receptor set was obtained from a woman aged 18 to 35 in good health and CMV-seropositive.

V is TRBV19 and J is TRBJ2-7, with D possibly being TRBD2 (5 bases). The CDR3 runs 14 residues. The V end was cut by 3 bases, the J end by 3 bases, with 12 bases between. Germline CDR1 LNHDA, CDR2 SQIVND (reference sequence). DNA of the CDR3: TGTGCCAGTAGTATGCGGCAGACTAACTACGAGCAGTACTTC. It specifies CASSMRQTNYEQYF.

This chain connects TRBV4-1 to TRBJ2-2; 10 bases map to TRBD1. J lost 2 bases, V lost 3 bases, and 12 bases had no gene match. Per the germline V gene, CDR1 is MGHRA and CDR2 is YSYEKL. This CDR3 is 19 amino acids long. CDR3 bases: TGCGCCAGCAGCCAGTCCGGGACAGGGGTATCCGGTAACACCGGGGAGCTGTTTTTT. Residues: CASSQSGTGVSGNTGELFF.

The CDR3 loop reads CASSLSVAGGSQETQYF. The CDR3 nucleotides read TGTGCCAGCAGTTTGTCCGTAGCGGGGGGCTCCCAAGAGACCCAGTACTTC. The rearrangement joins TRBV28 to TRBJ2-5; 10 positions agree with TRBD2. CDR3 size: 17 residues. V was clipped by 3 bases and J by 1 base; unmatched bases: 8. Germline V gene sequence: CDR1 MDHEN, CDR2 SYDVKM. Combining the CDR3 with reference TRBV28 and TRBJ2-5 gives the whole variable domain DVKVTQSSRYLVKRTGEKVFLECVQDMDHENMFWYRQDPGLGLRLIYFSYDVKMKEKGDIPEGYSVSREKKERFSLILESASTNQTSMYLCASSLSVAGGSQETQYFGPGTRLLVL.

This chain links TRBV19 with TRBJ1-1; no firm D call. The CDR3 contains 13 residues. Germline values: CDR1 LNHDA, CDR2 SQIVND (reference sequence). Trimming took 0 bases from V and 11 from J, leaving 13 bases between them. The CDR3 spells CASSIDIPREAFF. As DNA, the CDR3 is TGTGCCAGTAGTATAGATATCCCTCGGGAGGCTTTCTTT.

The chain links TRBV6-1 to TRBJ2-7; D is perhaps TRBD1 (5 bases). Germline V CDR1 and CDR2: MNHNS, SASEGT. This CDR3 has 13 amino acids. Trimming stripped 3 bases from V and 4 bases from J, with 10 bases between. The CDR3 DNA sequence: TGTGCCAGCAGTGACCCAGGGCGGTACGAGCAGTACTTC. Translating it yields CASSDPGRYEQYF.

This clone is a singleton in its sample. V is TRBV28 and J is TRBJ1-2, with D unclear. Germline CDR1 MDHEN, CDR2 SYDVKM. V lost 3 bases and J lost 4, with 9 bases in between. CDR3 length: 13 residues. The CDR3 DNA reads TGTGCCAGCAGTTTCCCAGGTCCCTATGGCTACACCTTC. Protein product: CASSFPGPYGYTF.